One T cell receptor beta chain is described in this entry. CDR1 GTSNPN and CDR2 SVGIG come from the germline V gene (reference sequence). CDR3 size: 13 residues. V gave up 3 bases and J gave up 1 base, with 10 bases separating them. The data were obtained in a study of blood T cell repertoires in COVID-19. Study information: Sample material is recorded as cDNA or gDNA derived from T cells, B-cell-depleted T cells, or PBMCs.

Sequencing was performed with immunoSEQ multiplex PCR; in TCRdb, only in-frame clones are kept and a portion is missing. The table includes roughly 130,000 clones, 65% to 85% detected once. This TCR was recovered from an older man with acute or convalescent COVID-19. The chain employs TRBV30 and TRBJ2-7; D perhaps matches TRBD1 (6 bases). The sequenced sample consisted of peripheral blood. As DNA, the CDR3 is TGTGCCTGGAGCGAGGGACAATCCTACGAGCAGTACTTC. It codes for CAWSEGQSYEQYF.